This T cell receptor beta chain was sequenced during a study of cytomegalovirus exposure and HLA in healthy donors. Study background: From donors who were HLA-typed, an early data release held approximately 84 million unique TCRs.

General study points: Among donors in an Asian-associated ancestry cluster, a later analysis reportedly found fewer N-insertions than the approximately 670-donor mean.

V lost 4 bases and J lost 7; bases outside the gene matches: 10. CDR3 length: 15 residues. Looked up from germline, CDR1 is SGHAT and CDR2 is FQDESV (reference sequence). Worth noting for this clone: Its antigen remains unidentified.

The PCR had 60 Vbeta and 13 Jbeta primers. Profiling relied on immunoSEQ multiplex PCR, and the TCRdb table lists in-frame clones only, not all of them. This sample has roughly 150,000 clones, with about 82% found just once. The gene calls are TRBV11-1 and TRBJ2-1; 7 bases agree with TRBD1. The sequence was collected from a male donor in good health and CMV-seronegative. Sequencing was performed on PBMCs. DNA of the CDR3: TGTGCCAGCAGCTCGGGACAGTCTGGTAGAAATGAGCAGTTCTTC. Residues: CASSSGQSGRNEQFF.